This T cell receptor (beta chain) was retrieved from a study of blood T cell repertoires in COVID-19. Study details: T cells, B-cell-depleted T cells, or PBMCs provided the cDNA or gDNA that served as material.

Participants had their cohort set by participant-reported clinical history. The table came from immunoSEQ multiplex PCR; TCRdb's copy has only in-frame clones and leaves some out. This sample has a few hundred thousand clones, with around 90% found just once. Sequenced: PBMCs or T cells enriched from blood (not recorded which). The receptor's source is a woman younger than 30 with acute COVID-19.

The chain's CDR3 is CASSPGVSTDTQYF. The CDR3 coding sequence is TGTGCCAGCTCACCCGGAGTGAGCACAGATACGCAGTATTTT. The chain joins TRBV18 to TRBJ2-3; D is uncertain. Trimming removed 3 bases at V and 0 bases at J, with 7 bases between. The CDR3 runs to 14 residues. Germline CDR1 reads KGHSH; CDR2 reads LQKENI.